A selection of T cell receptor beta chains follows, all from one sample in a study of blood T cell repertoires in COVID-19. The table came from immunoSEQ multiplex PCR; TCRdb's copy has only in-frame clones and leaves some out. The data show 150,000 to 200,000 clones, 70% to 90% seen once. Sequenced input: peripheral blood. These receptors were obtained from a man aged 60 to 75 with COVID-19, enrolled during active disease. Both conserved end residues are part of each CDR3. Each record gives: clone size, J gene, V gene, D gene, CDR3 protein, CDR3 DNA. The D gene is left open where the match is weak. Not every row has a clone size; where given, it reads once, few, many or a size class.

size: few
J: TRBJ1-5
V: TRBV6-2/TRBV6-3
D: .
CDR3: CASSDSGQPQHF
DNA: TGTGCCAGCAGCGATAGTGGTCAGCCCCAGCATTTT

size: .
J: TRBJ1-5
V: TRBV4-2
D: .
CDR3: CASSLRRGFDQPQHF
DNA: TGTGCCAGCAGCCTTCGCAGGGGCTTCGATCAGCCCCAGCATTTT

size: .
J: TRBJ1-3
V: TRBV19
D: .
CDR3: CASSITGSGNTIYF
DNA: TGTGCCAGTAGTATAACAGGGTCTGGAAACACCATATATTTT

size: .
J: TRBJ2-5
V: TRBV6-6
D: TRBD1
CDR3: CASSPGGRGETQYF
DNA: TGTGCCAGCAGTCCAGGGGGCAGGGGGGAGACCCAGTACTTC

size: once
J: TRBJ1-1
V: TRBV19
D: .
CDR3: CASTDGGRGTEAFF
DNA: TGTGCCAGTACTGATGGAGGGAGAGGCACTGAAGCTTTCTTT

size: few
J: TRBJ2-1
V: TRBV6-5
D: .
CDR3: CASNSGQSFTMRQFF
DNA: TGTGCCAGCAATTCCGGACAGAGCTTTACAATGAGGCAGTTCTTC

size: .
J: TRBJ1-5
V: TRBV12-3/TRBV12-4
D: .
CDR3: CASSLTGGQPQHF
DNA: TGTGCCAGCAGTTTAACCGGCGGCCAGCCCCAGCATTTT

size: .
J: TRBJ1-1
V: TRBV6-5
D: TRBD1
CDR3: CASSPLTGGVTEAFF
DNA: TGTGCCAGCAGTCCCTTAACAGGGGGCGTCACTGAAGCTTTCTTT

size: once
J: TRBJ2-7
V: TRBV9
D: .
CDR3: CASSVTGSDYEQYF
DNA: TGTGCCAGCAGCGTAACAGGGTCGGACTACGAGCAGTACTTC

size: few
J: TRBJ1-3
V: TRBV4-1
D: .
CDR3: CASSPYGLREGGNTIYF
DNA: TGCGCCAGCAGTCCTTATGGACTGCGGGAGGGCGGAAACACCATATATTTT

size: few
J: TRBJ2-2
V: TRBV11-3
D: TRBD2
CDR3: CASSFGLAGTGELFF
DNA: TGTGCCAGCAGCTTCGGACTAGCGGGCACCGGGGAGCTGTTTTTT

size: .
J: TRBJ1-3
V: TRBV19
D: .
CDR3: CAAKTQGGGNTIYF
DNA: TGTGCGGCGAAGACACAGGGTGGTGGAAACACCATATATTTT

size: .
J: TRBJ2-7
V: TRBV9
D: TRBD2
CDR3: CASSVATGGLPYEQYF
DNA: TGTGCCAGCAGCGTAGCTACGGGGGGGCTTCCCTACGAGCAGTACTTC

size: .
J: TRBJ2-7
V: TRBV28
D: TRBD2
CDR3: CASSIPGLANEQYF
DNA: TGTGCCAGCTCGATCCCGGGACTAGCGAACGAGCAGTACTTC